Below are 23 T cell receptor beta chains sequenced from a single sample in a study of identical twins. TCRdb re-analysed the 5' RACE reads in MiXCR, keeping a single row per CDR3 protein. The repertoire holds hundreds of thousands of distinct CDR3 sequences, with 9% to 15% as singletons. In addition, the sample was reused for a study of yellow fever vaccine responses in identical twins.

Sequenced input: CD8+ T cells sorted from blood. These receptors all stem from a woman aged 18-35 years in good health.

The table lists this clonotype with a few counts. The V and J genes are TRBV16 and TRBJ2-2; D not certain. Germline CDR1 KGHSY, CDR2 FQNENV. Between the trimmed V and J ends, which lost 0 bases and 7 bases, there was a span of 3 bases. The CDR3 spans 12 residues. DNA of the CDR3: TGTGCCAGCAGCCAATCAGGCGGGGAGCTGTTTTTT. As protein: CASSQSGGELFF.

This clonotype showed up just a few times. V is TRBV6-2 or TRBV6-3 and J is TRBJ2-5; 8 bases fit TRBD2. V was clipped by 1 base and J by 4 bases; unmatched bases: 8. Germline V lookup: CDR1 MNHEY, CDR2 SVGEGT. CDR3 length: 16 residues. CDR3 sequence reads: CASSYFWTSSGETQYF. In DNA form, the CDR3 reads TGTGCCAGCAGTTACTTCTGGACTAGCAGCGGAGAGACCCAGTACTTC.

This clonotype has only a few counts. V gene TRBV24-1 combines with J gene TRBJ2-7, with 12 positions matching TRBD2. Germline CDR1 reads KGHDR; CDR2 reads SFDVKD. The CDR3 totals 17 residues. V dropped 5 bases and J dropped 1; count of bases not matched to a gene: 8. The CDR3 region has the DNA TGTGCCACCAGTGCAGGGGGACTAGCGGGTGATTCCTACGAGCAGTACTTC. Its protein is CATSAGGLAGDSYEQYF.

This clonotype was picked up a small number of times. The chain carries TRBV19 and TRBJ1-1, with D perhaps matching TRBD1 (5 bases). Trimming took 4 bases from V and 3 from J, leaving 18 bases between them. The CDR3 spans 16 residues. Per the germline V gene, CDR1 is LNHDA and CDR2 is SQIVND (reference sequence). CDR3 sequence reads: CASSTRDGSFYTEAFF. The CDR3 nucleotides are TGTGCCAGTAGTACCCGGGACGGTTCGTTTTACACTGAAGCTTTCTTT.

The chain carries TRBV9 and TRBJ2-7; 13 bases map to TRBD2. The CDR3 is made up of 15 amino acids. J was trimmed by 6 bases and V by 3 bases; bases with no gene match: 6. Germline V gene data show CDR1 as SGDLS and CDR2 as YYNGEE. For the CDR3, the DNA is TGTGCCAGCAGCGCCCGACTAGCGGGAGGTGGCGAGCAGTACTTC. It codes for CASSARLAGGGEQYF.

This clonotype has a handful of counts. This chain joins TRBV7-6 and TRBJ1-4; no clear D. Trimming removed 2 bases from V and 0 bases from J, with 22 bases in between. The CDR3 contains 20 residues. Per germline, CDR1 SGHVS and CDR2 FNYEAQ. DNA for the CDR3: TGTGCCAGCAGCTTAAGCCCGGCGGCACGGTTTTCCTCAACTAATGAAAAACTGTTTTTT. Protein: CASSLSPAARFSSTNEKLFF.

The table lists this clonotype with many counts. The V gene is TRBV12-3 or TRBV12-4, the J gene TRBJ2-1; 8 bases are a match to TRBD2. This CDR3 is 15 amino acids long. The CDR3 region has the DNA TGTGCTACGATGAGCGGGAGTAGTTCCTACAATGAGCAGTTCTTC. Residues: CATMSGSSSYNEQFF.

This sequence joins TRBV6-5 and TRBJ1-1; D is possibly TRBD1 (5 bases). The CDR3 is made up of 14 amino acids. CDR1 and CDR2 (germline): MNHEY, SVGAGI. The V end was cut by 5 bases, the J end by 8 bases, with 18 bases between. The CDR3 bases are TGTGCCAGCAGTCACCGGACAACATCGGAGGAAGCTTTCTTT. Residues: CASSHRTTSEEAFF.

This clonotype has more than one count but fewer than ten. The CDR3 DNA reads TGTGCCAGCAGCTTAGGTTCATATATCACCGGGGAGCTGTTTTTT. Translating gives CASSLGSYITGELFF. The chain carries TRBV7-8 and TRBJ2-2; D unclear. Germline V lookup: CDR1 SGHVS, CDR2 FQNEAQ. Trimming removed 1 base from V and 4 bases from J, with 10 bases in between. CDR3 size: 15 residues.

The rearrangement links TRBV2 to TRBJ2-3; D possibly corresponds to TRBD2 (6 bases). Germline V CDR1 and CDR2: SNHLY, FYNNEI. Deletions cut 3 bases from V and 4 bases from J, with 8 bases between. The CDR3 runs to 13 residues. The CDR3 reads CASSDGSPDTQYF. CDR3 sequence (DNA): TGTGCCAGCAGTGACGGGAGCCCAGATACGCAGTATTTT.

The chain uses TRBV2 and TRBJ1-4; D call uncertain. V lost 3 bases and J lost 0, with 14 bases in between. Per the germline V gene, CDR1 is SNHLY and CDR2 is FYNNEI. The length of the CDR3 is 17 residues. The DNA for the CDR3 is TGTGCCAGCAGTGACCCCCTCTCCAAGGCAACTAATGAAAAACTGTTTTTT. Protein: CASSDPLSKATNEKLFF.

The gene calls are TRBV6-1 and TRBJ1-2, with TRBD1 as a possible D gene (5 bases). Germline V gives CDR1 MNHNS, CDR2 SASEGT. The CDR3 runs 14 residues. Trimming took 9 bases from V and 4 from J, leaving 18 bases between them. The CDR3 nucleotides are TGTGCCAGTAGGCTAGGGCAGGGAATCTATGGCTACACCTTC. Its translation: CASRLGQGIYGYTF.

This clonotype was seen more than once but under ten times. V is TRBV7-9 and J is TRBJ2-5; D not certain. Germline-derived CDR1 and CDR2 are SEHNR and FQNEAQ (reference sequence). The V gene lost 3 bases and the J gene lost 2 bases, with 10 bases spanning the gap. CDR3 length: 14 amino acids. CDR3 residues: CASSLAARQETQYF. CDR3 in DNA: TGTGCCAGCAGCTTGGCGGCCAGGCAAGAGACCCAGTACTTC.

This clonotype was detected only a few times. The genes are TRBV11-2 and TRBJ2-1; TRBD2 is a possible D gene (6 bases). The length of the CDR3 is 15 residues. Germline CDR1 SGHAT, CDR2 FQNNGV. V was pared by 1 base and J by 7 bases, with 14 bases between. CDR3 coding DNA: TGTGCCAGCAGCTTAGGGTCTAGCGTAGGAAATGAGCAGTTCTTC. As protein: CASSLGSSVGNEQFF.

This clonotype has only a few counts. The genes are TRBV28 and TRBJ2-3, with 7 bases aligning to TRBD2. The junction had 8 bases not matched to a gene; V was cut back by 5 bases and J by 3 bases. The CDR3 consists of 15 residues. Germline V gives CDR1 MDHEN, CDR2 SYDVKM. CDR3 DNA sequence: TGTGCCAGCAGTCCCGGACTAGGAACGACAGATACGCAGTATTTT. This codes for CASSPGLGTTDTQYF.

This clonotype occurred a few times. This rearrangement joins TRBV20-1 to TRBJ1-6; 7 positions match TRBD1. The CDR3 totals 13 residues. Germline trimming cut 6 bases from V and 7 bases from J; bases unmatched to any gene: 6. Germline V CDR1 and CDR2: DFQATT, SNEGSKA (reference sequence). The CDR3 DNA follows: TGCAGTGCGCAAGGGGACAGCAATTCACCCCTCCACTTT. Protein sequence: CSAQGDSNSPLHF.

This clonotype was counted only a few times. The rearrangement joins TRBV7-2 to TRBJ2-1, with 9 bases aligning to TRBD2. Germline V gene lookup returns CDR1 SGHTA and CDR2 FQGNSA. V was clipped by 5 bases and J by 3 bases; unmatched bases: 2. The CDR3 has 14 residues. CDR3: CASSGGGVYNEQFF. CDR3 coding DNA: TGTGCCAGCAGCGGCGGGGGGGTCTACAATGAGCAGTTCTTC.

This clonotype came up a few times. This chain uses TRBV6-2 or TRBV6-3 with TRBJ2-1; perhaps D is TRBD1 or TRBD2 (5 bases each). Trimming pared 5 bases from V and 3 bases from J, leaving 14 bases between. The germline gives CDR1 MNHEY, CDR2 SVGEGT. The CDR3 is 15 residues long. CDR3 DNA: TGTGCCAGCAGTCTGGGGGATCCGGTCTACAATGAGCAGTTCTTC. It codes for CASSLGDPVYNEQFF.

This clonotype was counted at least ten times. CDR3 sequence reads: CASSPVAGTNNAEAFF. Written as DNA, the CDR3 is TGTGCCAGCAGTCCGGTAGCAGGGACAAATAACGCTGAAGCTTTCTTT. The gene calls are TRBV12-3 or TRBV12-4 and TRBJ1-1; possibly TRBD1 for D (6 bases). The V gene lost 5 bases and the J gene lost 6 bases, with 22 bases spanning the gap. This CDR3 comprises 16 residues.

The table lists this clonotype with a few counts. This rearrangement joins TRBV7-9 to TRBJ1-6; 8 bases fit TRBD1. The CDR3 totals 14 residues. From germline, CDR1 is SEHNR and CDR2 FQNEAQ (reference sequence). V was clipped by 2 bases and J by 7 bases; unmatched bases: 1. CDR3 protein: CASSLRTGNSPLHF. The CDR3 DNA sequence: TGTGCCAGCAGCTTAAGGACAGGGAATTCACCCCTCCACTTT.

The sample holds a few counts of this clonotype. The V gene is TRBV7-8, the J gene TRBJ2-3, with TRBD2 matching over 8 bases. Germline-derived CDR1 and CDR2 are SGHVS and FQNEAQ. V gave up 0 bases and J gave up 5 bases; unmatched junction bases: 7. CDR3 length: 16 amino acids. Written as DNA, the CDR3 is TGTGCCAGCAGCTTAGCGAGCGGGAGTACCGTAGATACGCAGTATTTT. Translating gives CASSLASGSTVDTQYF.

The chain recombines TRBV27 with TRBJ1-2; D remains ambiguous. Trimming stripped 2 bases from V and 2 bases from J, with 9 bases between. CDR3 size: 14 residues. Germline assignment: CDR1 MNHEY and CDR2 SMNVEV (reference sequence). DNA of the CDR3: TGTGCCAGCAGTTTAAGCGCAGCAAACTATGGCTACACCTTC. As protein: CASSLSAANYGYTF.

A few counts support this clonotype. The chain couples TRBV7-9 to TRBJ2-2, with 12 bases identical to TRBD1. From germline, CDR1 is SEHNR and CDR2 FQNEAQ (reference sequence). The CDR3 loop spans 16 amino acids. The junction had 9 bases not matched to a gene; V was cut back by 6 bases and J by 7 bases. CDR3 bases: TGTGCCAGCAGATCCCCGGGACAGGGGGCCCGCGGGGAGCTGTTTTTT. It encodes CASRSPGQGARGELFF.